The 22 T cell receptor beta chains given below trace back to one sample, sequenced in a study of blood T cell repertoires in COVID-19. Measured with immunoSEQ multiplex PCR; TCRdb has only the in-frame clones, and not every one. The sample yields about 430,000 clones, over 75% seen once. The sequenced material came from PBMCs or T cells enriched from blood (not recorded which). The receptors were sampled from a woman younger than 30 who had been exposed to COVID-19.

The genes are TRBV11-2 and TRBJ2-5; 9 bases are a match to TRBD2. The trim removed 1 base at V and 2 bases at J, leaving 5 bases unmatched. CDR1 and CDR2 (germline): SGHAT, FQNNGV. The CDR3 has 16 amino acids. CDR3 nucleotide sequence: TGTGCCAGCAGCTTAGGGGTTAGCGGGGGACAAGAGACCCAGTACTTC. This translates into CASSLGVSGGQETQYF.

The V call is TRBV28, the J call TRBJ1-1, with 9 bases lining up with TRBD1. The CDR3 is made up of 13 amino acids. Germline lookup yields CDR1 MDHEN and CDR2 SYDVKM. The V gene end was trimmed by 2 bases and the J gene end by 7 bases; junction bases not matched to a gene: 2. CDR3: CASSLDRGGEAFF. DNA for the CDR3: TGTGCCAGCAGTTTAGACAGGGGGGGTGAAGCTTTCTTT.

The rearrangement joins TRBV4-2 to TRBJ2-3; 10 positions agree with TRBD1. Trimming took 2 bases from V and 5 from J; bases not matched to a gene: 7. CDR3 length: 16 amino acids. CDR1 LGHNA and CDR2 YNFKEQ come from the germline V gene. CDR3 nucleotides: TGTGCCAGCAGCCAACAAACGACAGGGGGCATAGATACGCAGTATTTT. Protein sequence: CASSQQTTGGIDTQYF.

CDR3 DNA sequence: TGTGCCACCAGTGAGGGGGGGCGAGCGGGCTACACCTTC. Translating gives CATSEGGRAGYTF. This chain links TRBV24-1 with TRBJ1-2; tentatively, D is TRBD1 (6 bases). The CDR3 sequence is 13 residues long. Trimming removed 4 bases from V and 8 bases from J, with 13 bases in between. CDR1 KGHDR and CDR2 SFDVKD come from the germline V gene.

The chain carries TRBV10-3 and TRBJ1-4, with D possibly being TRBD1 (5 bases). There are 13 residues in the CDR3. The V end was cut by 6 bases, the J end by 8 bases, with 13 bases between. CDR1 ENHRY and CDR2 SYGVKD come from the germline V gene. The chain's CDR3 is CAIRSREGEKLFF. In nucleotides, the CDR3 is TGTGCCATCAGGAGCAGGGAGGGCGAAAAACTGTTTTTT.

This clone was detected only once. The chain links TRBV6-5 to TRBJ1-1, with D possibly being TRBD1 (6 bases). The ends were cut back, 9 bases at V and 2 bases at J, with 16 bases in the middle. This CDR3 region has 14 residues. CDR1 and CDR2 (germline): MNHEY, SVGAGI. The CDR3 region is CASSNRDLNTEAFF. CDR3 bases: TGTGCCAGTTCAAACAGGGATTTAAACACTGAAGCTTTCTTT.

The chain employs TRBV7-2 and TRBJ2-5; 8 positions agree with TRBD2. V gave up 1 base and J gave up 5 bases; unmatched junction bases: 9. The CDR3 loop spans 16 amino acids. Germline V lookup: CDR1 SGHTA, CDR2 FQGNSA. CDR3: CASSLVASGRGETQYF. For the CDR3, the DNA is TGTGCCAGCAGCTTAGTTGCAAGCGGGAGAGGGGAGACCCAGTACTTC. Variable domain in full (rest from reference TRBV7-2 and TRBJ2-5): GAGVSQSPSNKVTEKGKDVELRCDPISGHTALYWYRQSLGQGLEFLIYFQGNSAPDKSGLPSDRFSAERTGGSVSTLTIQRTQQEDSAVYLCASSLVASGRGETQYFGPGTRLLVL.

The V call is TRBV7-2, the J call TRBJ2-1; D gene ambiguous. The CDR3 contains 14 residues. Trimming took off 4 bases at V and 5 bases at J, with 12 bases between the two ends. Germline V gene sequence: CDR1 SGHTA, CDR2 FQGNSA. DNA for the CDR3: TGTGCCAGCAGCTCACCCTCTAGGAACAATGAGCAGTTCTTC. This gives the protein CASSSPSRNNEQFF.

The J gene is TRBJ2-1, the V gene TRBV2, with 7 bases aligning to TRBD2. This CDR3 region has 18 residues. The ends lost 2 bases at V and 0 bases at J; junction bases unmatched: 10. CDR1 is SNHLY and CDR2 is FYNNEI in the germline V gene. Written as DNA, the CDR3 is TGTGCCAGCAGTGAATTGCGGGGAGGGGTAACCTCCTACAATGAGCAGTTCTTC. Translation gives CASSELRGGVTSYNEQFF.

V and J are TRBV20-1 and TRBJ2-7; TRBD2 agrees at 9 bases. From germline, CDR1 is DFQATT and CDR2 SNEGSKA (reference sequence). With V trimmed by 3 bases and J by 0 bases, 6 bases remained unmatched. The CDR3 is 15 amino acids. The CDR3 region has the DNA TGCAGTGCTAGTGCCCTAGCGGGGACCTCCTACGAGCAGTACTTC. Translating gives CSASALAGTSYEQYF.

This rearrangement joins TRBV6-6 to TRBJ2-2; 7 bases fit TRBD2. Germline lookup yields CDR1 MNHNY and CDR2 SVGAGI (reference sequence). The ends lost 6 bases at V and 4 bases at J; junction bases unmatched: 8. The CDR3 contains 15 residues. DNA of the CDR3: TGTGCCAGCAGGGCGGCAGCGGGAAGCACCGGGGAGCTGTTTTTT. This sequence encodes CASRAAAGSTGELFF.

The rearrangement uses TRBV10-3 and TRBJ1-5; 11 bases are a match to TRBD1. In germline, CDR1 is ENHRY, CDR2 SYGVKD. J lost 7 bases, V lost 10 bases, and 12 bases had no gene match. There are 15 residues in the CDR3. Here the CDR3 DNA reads TGTGCCACTGGACAGGGGGCGGCAGAGCGGCAGCCCCAGCATTTT. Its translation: CATGQGAAERQPQHF.

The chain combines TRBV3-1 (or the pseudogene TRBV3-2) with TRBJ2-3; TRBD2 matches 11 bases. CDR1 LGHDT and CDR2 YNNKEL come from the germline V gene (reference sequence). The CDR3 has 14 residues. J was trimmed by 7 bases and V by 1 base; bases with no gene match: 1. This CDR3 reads CASSQGTSGYTQYF. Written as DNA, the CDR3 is TGTGCCAGCAGCCAAGGGACTAGCGGGTATACGCAGTATTTT.

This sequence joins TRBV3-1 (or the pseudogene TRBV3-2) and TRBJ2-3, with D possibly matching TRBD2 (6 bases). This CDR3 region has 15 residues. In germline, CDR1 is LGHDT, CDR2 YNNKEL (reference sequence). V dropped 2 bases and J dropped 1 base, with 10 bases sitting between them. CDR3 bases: TGTGCCAGCAGCCAAAGTTCTAGCGGCACAGATACGCAGTATTTT. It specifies CASSQSSSGTDTQYF.

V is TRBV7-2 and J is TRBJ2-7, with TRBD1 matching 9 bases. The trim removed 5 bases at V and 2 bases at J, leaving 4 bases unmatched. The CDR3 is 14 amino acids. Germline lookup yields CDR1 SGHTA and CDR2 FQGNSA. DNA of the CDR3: TGTGCCAGCAGCGCCGACAGGGGGACCTACGAGCAGTACTTC. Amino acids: CASSADRGTYEQYF.

For the CDR3, the DNA is TGTGCCAGCAGCCACTCCGCGAATTACAATGAGCAGTTCTTC. Protein sequence: CASSHSANYNEQFF. The chain links TRBV3-1 (or the pseudogene TRBV3-2) to TRBJ2-1, with D hard to call. The CDR3 covers 14 residues. Germline V gene data show CDR1 as LGHDT and CDR2 as YNNKEL (reference sequence). Trimming pared 3 bases from V and 4 bases from J, leaving 10 bases between.

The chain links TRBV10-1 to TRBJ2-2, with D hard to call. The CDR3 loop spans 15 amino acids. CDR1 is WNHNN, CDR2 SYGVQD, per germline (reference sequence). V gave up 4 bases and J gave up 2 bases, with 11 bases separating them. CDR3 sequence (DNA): TGCGCCAGCAGTGTGGCATTGATAAACACCGGGGAGCTGTTTTTT. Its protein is CASSVALINTGELFF.

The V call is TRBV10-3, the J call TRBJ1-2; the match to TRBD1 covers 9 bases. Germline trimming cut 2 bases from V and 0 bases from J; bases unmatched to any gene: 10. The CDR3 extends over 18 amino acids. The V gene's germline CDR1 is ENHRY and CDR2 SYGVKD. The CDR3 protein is CAISEPDRGVVSNYGYTF. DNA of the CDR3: TGTGCCATCAGTGAGCCGGACAGGGGAGTCGTATCTAACTATGGCTACACCTTC.

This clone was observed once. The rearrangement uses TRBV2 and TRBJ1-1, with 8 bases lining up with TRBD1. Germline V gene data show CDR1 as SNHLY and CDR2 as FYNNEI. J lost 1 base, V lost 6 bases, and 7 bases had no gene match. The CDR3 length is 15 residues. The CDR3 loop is CASSGPGQGNTEAFF. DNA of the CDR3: TGTGCCAGCAGCGGACCCGGACAGGGGAACACTGAAGCTTTCTTT.

The CDR3 nucleotides are TGCAGCGTTGAAGATCGCGGGGGGGCCAAAAACGAGCAGTACTTC. Translation gives CSVEDRGGAKNEQYF. The V call is TRBV29-1, the J call TRBJ2-7; 9 nucleotides match TRBD2. The CDR3 extends over 15 amino acids. CDR1 is SQVTM and CDR2 is ANQGSEA in the germline V gene. V trimming: 0 bases; J trimming: 5 bases; junction bases outside the gene matches: 8.

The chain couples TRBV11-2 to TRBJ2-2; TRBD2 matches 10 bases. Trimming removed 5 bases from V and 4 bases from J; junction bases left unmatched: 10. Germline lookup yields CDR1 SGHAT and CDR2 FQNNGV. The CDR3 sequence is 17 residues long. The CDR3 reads CASSPWEVAGGTGELFF. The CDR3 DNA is TGTGCCAGCAGCCCATGGGAAGTAGCGGGGGGCACCGGGGAGCTGTTTTTT.

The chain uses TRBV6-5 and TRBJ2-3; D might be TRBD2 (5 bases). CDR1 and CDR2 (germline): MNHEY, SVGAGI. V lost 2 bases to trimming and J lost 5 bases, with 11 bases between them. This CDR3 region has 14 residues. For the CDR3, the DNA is TGTGCCAGCAGTTACCCCGGGGAAGGAGATACGCAGTATTTT. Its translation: CASSYPGEGDTQYF.